The 4 T cell receptor beta chains below come from one sample, sequenced in a study of T cells in Graves' hyperthyroidism and ophthalmopathy (dated by TCRdb to between 2017 and 2020). Library generation was performed with multiplex PCR. The sequencer was an Illumina HiSeq 2000. The TCR beta CDR3 regions were amplified from RNA transcripts. The TCR CDR3 was subjected to a first round of RT-PCR using the HTBI primer set and the Qiagen OneStep RT-PCR kit. The raw public data were reprocessed by TCRdb itself: fastp quality trimming at Q25, MiXCR clonotype calling, in-frame beta chains only. Identical CDR3 proteins give one entry, which carries the most common genes and DNA. Here the sample has 460,000 or so distinct CDR3 sequences; under 15% occur a single time. Around 17% of the sample is held by the ten biggest clonotypes. What was sequenced was blood. The receptors originated from a woman aged 18-29 years with Graves' hyperthyroidism.

This clonotype was observed a handful of times. CDR3 sequence (DNA): TGTGCCAGTAGCCCCCAGGGGGGTTTGGGGCCCCAGCATTTT. The encoded protein is CASSPQGGLGPQHF. The rearrangement uses TRBV19 and TRBJ1-5; the match to TRBD1 covers 7 bases. The ends lost 6 bases at V and 9 bases at J; junction bases unmatched: 11. Germline-derived CDR1 and CDR2 are LNHDA and SQIVND (reference sequence). The CDR3 spans 14 residues. The whole variable domain, filled in from reference TRBV19 and TRBJ1-5, reads DGGITQSPKYLFRKEGQNVTLSCEQNLNHDAMYWYRQDPGQGLRLIYYSQIVNDFQKGDIAEGYSVSREKKESFPLTVTSAQKNPTAFYLCASSPQGGLGPQHFGDGTRLSIL.

This clonotype was picked up many times. The V and J genes are TRBV11-2 and TRBJ1-2, with 11 nucleotides matching TRBD1. There are 18 residues in the CDR3. Germline V gives CDR1 SGHAT, CDR2 FQNNGV. Trimming cost V 3 bases and J 1 base; bases outside gene matches: 10. As DNA, the CDR3 is TGTGCCAGCAGCTTCGGCCGGGACAGGGGGACCTATAACTATGGCTACACCTTC. This gives the protein CASSFGRDRGTYNYGYTF.

Comments on this clonotype: This CDR3 fails to terminate in the conserved phenylalanine or tryptophan, so it likely reflects a read error. The gene calls are TRBV7-9 and TRBJ1-1; perhaps TRBD1 as D (5 bases). The CDR3 has 12 residues. Between the trimmed V and J ends, which lost 5 bases and 8 bases, there was a span of 12 bases. In germline, CDR1 is SEHNR, CDR2 FQNEAQ (reference sequence). CDR3 amino acids: CASSPAGREAFL. In DNA, the CDR3 is TGTGCCAGCAGCCCCGCGGGACGCGAAGCTTTCCTT.

The chain links TRBV14 to TRBJ2-1; 9 nucleotides align to TRBD2. This CDR3 has 18 residues. In germline, CDR1 is SGHDN, CDR2 FVKESK. J lost 7 bases, V lost 2 bases, and 15 bases had no gene match. The CDR3 here is CASSQYPRASGAVNEQFF. CDR3 DNA: TGTGCCAGCAGCCAATACCCACGGGCTAGCGGGGCCGTTAATGAGCAGTTCTTC. The variable domain in full, completed from reference TRBV14 and TRBJ2-1, reads EAGVTQFPSHSVIEKGQTVTLRCDPISGHDNLYWYRRVMGKEIKFLLHFVKESKQDESGMPNNRFLAERTGGTYSTLKVQPAELEDSGVYFCASSQYPRASGAVNEQFFGPGTRLTVL.